The 17 T cell receptor beta chains given below trace back to one sample, sequenced in a study of cytomegalovirus exposure and HLA in healthy donors. In the PCR, 60 Vbeta and 13 Jbeta primers were used. Here immunoSEQ multiplex PCR was the method, and the copy in TCRdb shows in-frame clones only, minus some. The data contain 200,000 or so clones, 87% of them singletons. Sequences were obtained from PBMCs. These receptors all come from a girl in the first two years of life in good health and CMV-seronegative.

V usage is TRBV19 and J usage is TRBJ1-1; tentatively, D is TRBD1 (6 bases). Trimming stripped 3 bases from V and 1 base from J, with 12 bases between. There are 15 residues in the CDR3. The germline CDR1 and CDR2 sequences are LNHDA and SQIVND (reference sequence). Here the CDR3 DNA reads TGTGCCAGTAGTATTCAGGGGTGGGCGAACACTGAAGCTTTCTTT. It encodes CASSIQGWANTEAFF.

This clone was counted between two and nine times. The chain joins TRBV29-1 to TRBJ2-3, with TRBD2 matching over 9 bases. Germline V gene lookup returns CDR1 SQVTM and CDR2 ANQGSEA. Trimming took 4 bases from V and 2 from J; bases not matched to a gene: 10. This CDR3 spans 16 amino acids. DNA for the CDR3: TGCAGCGTTGGTTCGGGGCGGGAGGGCCTCACAGATACGCAGTATTTT. Amino acid sequence: CSVGSGREGLTDTQYF.

The rearrangement uses TRBV9 and TRBJ1-4; weak D call: TRBD1 (6 bases). This CDR3 has 14 amino acids. CDR1 is SGDLS, CDR2 YYNGEE, per germline. Trimming shortened V by 0 bases and J by 11 bases, and 14 bases separated the two germline ends. Here the CDR3 reads CASSVGGLGAKLFF. The CDR3 region has the DNA TGTGCCAGCAGCGTAGGGGGTTTGGGGGCGAAACTGTTTTTT. Based on the CDR3 plus reference TRBV9 and TRBJ1-4, the full variable domain is DSGVTQTPKHLITATGQRVTLRCSPRSGDLSVYWYQQSLDQGLQFLIQYYNGEERAKGNILERFSAQQFPDLHSELNLSSLELGDSALYFCASSVGGLGAKLFFGSGTQLSVL.

The chain uses TRBV7-8 and TRBJ2-4; 7 bases align to TRBD2. V shed 1 base and J 6 bases; nucleotides not matched to a gene: 12. CDR1 and CDR2 from the germline V gene are SGHVS and FQNEAQ. CDR3 length: 17 amino acids. The CDR3 nucleotides read TGTGCCAGCAGCTTAGGACCGTGGGCGGGGGAACTAAACATTCAGTACTTC. It yields the protein CASSLGPWAGELNIQYF.

The gene calls are TRBV27 and TRBJ2-1, with a tentative D call TRBD2 (6 bases). Trimming removed 6 bases at V and 2 bases at J, with 17 bases between. Germline V gene data show CDR1 as MNHEY and CDR2 as SMNVEV (reference sequence). This CDR3 spans 16 amino acids. The DNA for the CDR3 is TGTGCCAGCAGCCCGCCCCCCGGGGGACCCTACAATGAGCAGTTCTTC. Residues: CASSPPPGGPYNEQFF.

The rearrangement uses TRBV7-3 and TRBJ2-1; 7 nucleotides match TRBD2. There are 15 residues in the CDR3. Germline V gives CDR1 SGHTA, CDR2 FQGTGA. The trim removed 5 bases at V and 6 bases at J, leaving 10 bases unmatched. CDR3 bases: TGTGCCAGCAGCAATGAGGGACTACCTAGCAATGAGCAGTTCTTC. This codes for CASSNEGLPSNEQFF.

J is TRBJ1-2 and V is TRBV27, with D uncertain. V lost 6 bases and J 1 base, leaving 18 bases between the germline ends. CDR1 is MNHEY and CDR2 is SMNVEV in the germline V gene (reference sequence). CDR3 length equals 16 residues. The CDR3 sequence: CASSPQDFGINYGYTF. The CDR3 bases are TGTGCCAGCAGCCCCCAGGATTTCGGGATTAACTATGGCTACACCTTC.

This clone was seen a few times. J is TRBJ2-7 and V is TRBV5-4; no clear D gene. Germline CDR1 SGHNT, CDR2 YYREEE (reference sequence). This CDR3 is built from 14 residues. V shed 1 base and J shed 2 bases, with 10 bases lying between them. The CDR3 nucleotides are TGTGCCAGCAGCTTGAATGTGTTAGCCTACGAGCAGTACTTC. It translates to CASSLNVLAYEQYF.

This rearrangement joins TRBV10-3 to TRBJ2-7, with 7 bases that match TRBD1. The germline V gene has CDR1 ENHRY and CDR2 SYGVKD. The CDR3 length is 16 residues. Trimming took 3 bases from V and 3 from J; bases not matched to a gene: 11. This CDR3 reads CAISDRMQQGSYEQYF. CDR3 nucleotides: TGTGCCATCAGTGACCGGATGCAACAGGGGAGCTACGAGCAGTACTTC.

The chain combines TRBV27 with TRBJ1-1, with unresolved D. Germline V CDR1 and CDR2: MNHEY, SMNVEV (reference sequence). V lost 4 bases and J 10 bases, leaving 13 bases between the germline ends. This CDR3 spans 12 amino acids. The CDR3 sequence: CASSSLRGGAFF. CDR3 nucleotide sequence: TGTGCCAGCAGTTCACTCCGGGGTGGAGCTTTCTTT.

J is TRBJ2-3 and V is TRBV7-9; D is possibly TRBD2 (5 bases). The germline gives CDR1 SEHNR, CDR2 FQNEAQ (reference sequence). The CDR3 sequence is 16 residues long. Between the trimmed V and J ends, which lost 5 bases and 3 bases, there was a span of 18 bases. In DNA, the CDR3 is TGTGCCAGCAGCCGCCCAGGAGCGGAGGAGACAGATACGCAGTATTTT. Its translation: CASSRPGAEETDTQYF.

This clone was detected only once. The chain has TRBV29-1 and TRBJ2-1, with 7 bases that match TRBD2. Germline V gives CDR1 SQVTM, CDR2 ANQGSEA. This CDR3 comprises 14 residues. After removal of 7 bases from V and 8 bases from J, the junction contained 14 bases not matched to a gene. CDR3 coding DNA: TGCAGCGGTAACCGGGACTACCCACGAGATGAGCAGTTCTTC. Translating it yields CSGNRDYPRDEQFF.

V is TRBV29-1 and J is TRBJ2-5, with 7 bases lining up with TRBD2. The assigned J gene may be wrong: the sequence end matches TRBJ2-7 better. The CDR3 runs to 12 residues. In germline, CDR1 is SQVTM, CDR2 ANQGSEA. DNA for the CDR3: TGCAGCGTTATCCCCGGGGGGTACGAGCAGTACTTC. As protein: CSVIPGGYEQYF.

The chain is built from TRBV4-1 and TRBJ2-7; perhaps TRBD1 as D (5 bases). Trimming took 1 base from V and 1 from J, leaving 11 bases between them. Germline CDR1 reads MGHRA; CDR2 reads YSYEKL. This CDR3 contains 15 residues. DNA of the CDR3: TGCGCCAGCAGCCAAGTGTCAGGGTCTTCCTACGAGCAGTACTTC. Protein product: CASSQVSGSSYEQYF.

The rearrangement links TRBV11-2 to TRBJ2-7; TRBD1 is a possible D gene (6 bases). The CDR3 has 16 amino acids. Germline V gives CDR1 SGHAT, CDR2 FQNNGV. V was shortened by 1 base and J by 7 bases, with 20 bases between the two germline ends. The CDR3 bases are TGTGCCAGCAGCTTAGCTGGGGGACAAGGGACGGGGGAGCAGTACTTC. The encoded protein is CASSLAGGQGTGEQYF.

The V gene is TRBV25-1, the J gene TRBJ2-7, with a tentative D call TRBD2 (5 bases). This CDR3 spans 11 amino acids. CDR1 and CDR2 (germline): MGHDK, SYGVNS. Trimming stripped 4 bases from V and 4 bases from J, with 5 bases between. The chain's CDR3 is CASSGLYEQYF. The CDR3 DNA sequence: TGTGCCAGCAGTGGACTATACGAGCAGTACTTC.

The CDR3 here is CASSSRLEETQYF. The CDR3 region has the DNA TGTGCCAGCAGCTCCAGACTAGAAGAGACCCAGTACTTC. The V call is TRBV7-2, the J call TRBJ2-5; possible D gene TRBD2, 6 bases. Germline V gives CDR1 SGHTA, CDR2 FQGNSA. The CDR3 length is 13 residues. The V end lost 4 bases, the J end lost 3 bases, and 9 bases lay between the germline ends.